Described below is a single TCR beta chain sequence and its context. The data originate from a study of shared clonotypes between healthy human individuals. This CDR3 is 15 amino acids long. V gave up 0 bases and J gave up 3 bases, with 12 bases separating them. The germline CDR1 and CDR2 sequences are SGDLS and YYNGEE. Method: immunoSEQ multiplex PCR; TCRdb's copy keeps in-frame clones and lacks some. Here the sample spans approximately 1,000,000 clones, 70% to 80% being singletons. This chain links TRBV9 with TRBJ1-1, with unresolved D. The sequence was obtained from a man aged 18 to 35 in good health. Some clones in this sample may be carry-over from other donors' samples. Sequencing used memory CD4+ T cells from PBMCs. The subset here: CD45RA-negative fraction. The chain's CDR3 is CASSVAAGKYTEAFF. CDR3 in DNA: TGTGCCAGCAGCGTAGCGGCCGGGAAGTACACTGAAGCTTTCTTT.